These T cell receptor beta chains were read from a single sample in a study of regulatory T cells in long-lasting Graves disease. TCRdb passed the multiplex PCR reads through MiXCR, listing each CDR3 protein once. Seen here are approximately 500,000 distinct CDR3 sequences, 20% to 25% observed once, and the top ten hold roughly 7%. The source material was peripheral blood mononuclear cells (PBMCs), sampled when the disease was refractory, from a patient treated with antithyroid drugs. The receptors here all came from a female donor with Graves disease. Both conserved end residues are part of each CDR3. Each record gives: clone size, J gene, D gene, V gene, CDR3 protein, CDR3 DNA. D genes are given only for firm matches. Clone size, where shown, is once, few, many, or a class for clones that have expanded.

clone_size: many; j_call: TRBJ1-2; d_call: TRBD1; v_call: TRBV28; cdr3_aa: CASSLHRGLNYGYTF; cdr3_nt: TGTGCCAGCAGTTTGCACAGGGGCCTCAACTATGGCTACACCTTC
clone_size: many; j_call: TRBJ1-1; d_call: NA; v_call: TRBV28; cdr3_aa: CASNQGNTEAFF; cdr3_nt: TGTGCCAGCAACCAGGGGAACACTGAAGCTTTCTTT
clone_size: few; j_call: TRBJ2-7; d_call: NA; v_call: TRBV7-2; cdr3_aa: CASSLRGGDYYEQYF; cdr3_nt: TGTGCCAGCAGCTTACGCGGCGGCGATTACTACGAGCAGTACTTC
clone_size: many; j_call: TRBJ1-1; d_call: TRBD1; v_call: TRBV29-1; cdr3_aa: CSVSTGDTEAFF; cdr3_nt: TGCAGCGTTTCTACAGGGGACACTGAAGCTTTCTTT
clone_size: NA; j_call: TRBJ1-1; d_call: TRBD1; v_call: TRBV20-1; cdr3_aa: CSARRGHENTEAFF; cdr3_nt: TGCAGTGCTAGAAGGGGGCACGAGAACACTGAAGCTTTCTTT
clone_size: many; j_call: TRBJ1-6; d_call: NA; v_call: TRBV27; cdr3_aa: CASSFPGSPLHF; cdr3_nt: TGTGCCAGCAGTTTCCCCGGGTCACCCCTCCACTTT
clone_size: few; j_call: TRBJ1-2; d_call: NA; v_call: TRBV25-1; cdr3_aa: CASSELGVNYGYTF; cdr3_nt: TGTGCCAGCAGTGAATTGGGGGTGAACTATGGCTACACCTTC
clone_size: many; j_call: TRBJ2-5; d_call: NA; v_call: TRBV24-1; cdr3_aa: CATSDSSGRGGETQYF; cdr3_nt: TGTGCCACCAGTGATTCTTCCGGGCGAGGCGGTGAGACCCAGTACTTC
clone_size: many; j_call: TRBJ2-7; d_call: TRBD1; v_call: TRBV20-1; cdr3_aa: CSASRRTGPSYEQYF; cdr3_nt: TGCAGTGCTAGCCGAAGGACAGGACCATCTTACGAGCAGTACTTC
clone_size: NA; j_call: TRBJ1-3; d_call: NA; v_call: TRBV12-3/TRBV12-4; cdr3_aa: CASSSFYLAGSGNTIYF; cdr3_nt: TGTGCCAGCAGCAGTTTTTACCTGGCGGGCTCTGGAAACACCATATATTTT
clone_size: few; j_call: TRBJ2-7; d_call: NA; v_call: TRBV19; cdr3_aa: CASREQGASYYEQYF; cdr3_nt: TGTGCCAGTAGAGAACAGGGTGCGTCCTACTACGAGCAGTACTTC
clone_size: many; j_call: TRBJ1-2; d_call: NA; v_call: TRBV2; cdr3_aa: CASPGSANYGYTF; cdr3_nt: TGTGCCAGTCCAGGATCAGCTAACTATGGCTACACCTTC
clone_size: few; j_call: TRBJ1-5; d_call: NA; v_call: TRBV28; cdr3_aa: CASSLDGPSGPQHF; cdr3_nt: TGTGCCAGCAGTTTAGATGGACCCTCGGGGCCCCAGCATTTT
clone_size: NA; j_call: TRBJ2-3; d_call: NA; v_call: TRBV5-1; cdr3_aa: CASSRGASTDTQYF; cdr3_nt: TGCGCCAGCAGCAGGGGAGCTAGCACAGATACGCAGTATTTT
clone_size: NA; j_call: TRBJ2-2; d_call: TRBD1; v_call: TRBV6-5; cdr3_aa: CASSYSGTGVLRTGELFF; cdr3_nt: TGTGCCAGCAGTTACTCAGGGACAGGGGTCCTCCGGACCGGGGAGCTGTTTTTT
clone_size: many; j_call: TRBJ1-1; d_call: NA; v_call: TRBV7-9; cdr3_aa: CASSLAGNSIEAFF; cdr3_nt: TGTGCCAGCAGCTTAGCAGGAAATTCTATTGAAGCTTTCTTT
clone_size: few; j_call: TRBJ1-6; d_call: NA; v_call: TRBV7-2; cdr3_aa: CASSLIAGVSYNSPLHF; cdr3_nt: TGTGCCAGCAGCTTAATTGCGGGAGTGTCCTATAATTCACCCCTCCACTTT
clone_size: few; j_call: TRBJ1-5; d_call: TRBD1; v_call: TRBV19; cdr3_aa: CASSYHRGCNQPQHF; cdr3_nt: TGTGCCAGTAGTTACCACAGGGGGTGCAATCAGCCCCAGCATTTT
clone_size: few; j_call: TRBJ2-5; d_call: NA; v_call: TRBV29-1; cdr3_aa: CSVEGVSSLQETQYF; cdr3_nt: TGCAGCGTTGAAGGTGTGAGCAGCCTACAAGAGACCCAGTACTTC
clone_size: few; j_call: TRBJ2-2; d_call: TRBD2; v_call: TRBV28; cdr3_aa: CASGEGLAGEAGELFF; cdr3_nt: TGTGCCAGCGGAGAGGGACTAGCGGGAGAGGCCGGGGAGCTGTTTTTT
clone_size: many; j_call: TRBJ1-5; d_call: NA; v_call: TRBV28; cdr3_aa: CASSLVLRDDLNQPQHF; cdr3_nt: TGTGCCAGCAGTTTAGTCCTACGGGACGATCTTAATCAGCCCCAGCATTTT
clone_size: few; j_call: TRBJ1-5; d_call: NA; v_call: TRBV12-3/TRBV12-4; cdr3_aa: CASTLGASHQPQHF; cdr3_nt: TGTGCCAGCACTCTGGGGGCATCGCATCAGCCCCAGCATTTT
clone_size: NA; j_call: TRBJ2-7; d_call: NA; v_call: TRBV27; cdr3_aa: CASSFSYGSSYEQYF; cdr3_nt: TGTGCCAGCAGTTTTTCTTATGGCAGCTCCTACGAGCAGTACTTC
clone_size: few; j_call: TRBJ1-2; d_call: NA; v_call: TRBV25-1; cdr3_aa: CASTGGGGRHYGYTF; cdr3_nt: TGTGCCAGCACCGGAGGGGGGGGGCGGCACTATGGCTACACCTTC
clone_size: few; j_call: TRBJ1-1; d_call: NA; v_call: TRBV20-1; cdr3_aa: CSARDEWANTEAFF; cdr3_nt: TGCAGTGCTAGAGATGAATGGGCTAACACTGAAGCTTTCTTT
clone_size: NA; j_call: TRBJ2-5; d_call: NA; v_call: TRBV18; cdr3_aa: CASSPDDYGQETQYF; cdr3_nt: TGTGCCAGCTCACCCGATGACTATGGACAAGAGACCCAGTACTTC
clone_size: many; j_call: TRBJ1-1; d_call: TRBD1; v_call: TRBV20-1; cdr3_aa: CSARTGIVNTEAFF; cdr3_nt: TGCAGTGCAAGGACAGGGATAGTGAACACTGAAGCTTTCTTT
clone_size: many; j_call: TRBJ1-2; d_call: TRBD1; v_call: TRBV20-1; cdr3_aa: CSARVTGVHGYTF; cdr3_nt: TGCAGTGCTAGGGTAACAGGGGTTCATGGCTACACCTTC
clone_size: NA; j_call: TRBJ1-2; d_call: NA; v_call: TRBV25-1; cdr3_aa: CASSGLRTDLNYGYTF; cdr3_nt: TGTGCCAGCAGTGGCCTACGGACAGACCTTAACTATGGCTACACCTTC
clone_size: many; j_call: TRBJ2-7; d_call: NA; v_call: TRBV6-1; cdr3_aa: CASGSRVGGEQYF; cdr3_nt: TGTGCCAGCGGATCCCGGGTGGGCGGCGAGCAGTACTTC
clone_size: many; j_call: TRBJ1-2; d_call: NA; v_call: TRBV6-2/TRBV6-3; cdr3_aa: CASSYSGLDGYTF; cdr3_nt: TGTGCCAGCAGTTACTCGGGACTCGATGGCTACACCTTC
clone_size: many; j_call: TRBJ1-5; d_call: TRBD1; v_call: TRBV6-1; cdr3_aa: CASSEKDRVQPQHF; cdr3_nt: TGTGCCAGCAGTGAAAAGGACAGGGTCCAGCCCCAGCATTTT
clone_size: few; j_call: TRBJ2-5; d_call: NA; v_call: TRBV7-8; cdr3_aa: CASSLKDGAGSTQYF; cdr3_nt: TGTGCCAGCAGCTTAAAGGACGGAGCCGGGTCGACCCAGTACTTC
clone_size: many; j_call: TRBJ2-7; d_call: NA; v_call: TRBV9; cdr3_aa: CASSVDGGGSSYEQYF; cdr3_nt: TGTGCCAGCAGCGTAGATGGCGGAGGCAGCTCCTACGAGCAGTACTTC
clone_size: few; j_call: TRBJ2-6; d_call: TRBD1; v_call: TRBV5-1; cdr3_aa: CASSLAGQGASGANVLTF; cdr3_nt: TGTGCCAGCAGCTTAGCGGGACAGGGGGCATCAGGGGCCAACGTCCTGACTTTC
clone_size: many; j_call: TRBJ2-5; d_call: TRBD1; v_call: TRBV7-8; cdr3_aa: CASRATSGTGAGTQYF; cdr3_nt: TGTGCCAGCAGGGCAACGTCCGGGACAGGGGCTGGGACCCAGTACTTC
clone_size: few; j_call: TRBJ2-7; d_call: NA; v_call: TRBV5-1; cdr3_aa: CASRDIGRHEQYF; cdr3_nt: TGCGCCAGCCGGGACATTGGGCGCCACGAGCAGTACTTC
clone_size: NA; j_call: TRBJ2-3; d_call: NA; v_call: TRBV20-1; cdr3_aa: CSAPGEGGQDTQYF; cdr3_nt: TGCAGTGCTCCCGGCGAGGGGGGCCAAGATACGCAGTATTTT
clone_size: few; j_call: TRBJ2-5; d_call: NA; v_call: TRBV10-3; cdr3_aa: CAIGRSETQYF; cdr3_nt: TGTGCCATCGGGCGCTCAGAGACCCAGTACTTC
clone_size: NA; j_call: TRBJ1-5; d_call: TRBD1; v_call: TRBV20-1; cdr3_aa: CSAREGQGENQPQHF; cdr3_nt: TGCAGTGCTAGAGAGGGTCAGGGGGAGAATCAGCCCCAGCATTTT
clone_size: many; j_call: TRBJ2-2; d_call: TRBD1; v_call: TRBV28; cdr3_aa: CASSPRDREPGELFF; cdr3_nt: TGTGCCAGCAGTCCCAGGGACAGGGAACCCGGGGAGCTGTTTTTT
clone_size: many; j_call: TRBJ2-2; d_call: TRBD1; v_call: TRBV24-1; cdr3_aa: CATSDFRTGNTGELFF; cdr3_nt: TGTGCCACCAGTGATTTTCGGACAGGAAACACCGGGGAGCTGTTTTTT
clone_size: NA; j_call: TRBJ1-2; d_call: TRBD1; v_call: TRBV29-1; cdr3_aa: CSVEGGQGGDGYTF; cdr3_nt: TGCAGCGTTGAGGGTGGCCAGGGGGGCGATGGCTACACCTTC
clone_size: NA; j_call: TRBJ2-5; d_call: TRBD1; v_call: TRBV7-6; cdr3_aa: CASSEGTVAKETQYF; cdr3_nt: TGTGCCAGCAGCGAAGGGACAGTGGCCAAAGAGACCCAGTACTTC
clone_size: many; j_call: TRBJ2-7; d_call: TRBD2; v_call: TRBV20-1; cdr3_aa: CSAMGLAGAYEQYF; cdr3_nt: TGCAGTGCGATGGGACTAGCGGGAGCCTACGAGCAGTACTTC
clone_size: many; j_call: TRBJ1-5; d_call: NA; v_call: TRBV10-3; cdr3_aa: CAIRGGENQPQHF; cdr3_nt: TGTGCCATCCGTGGGGGGGAAAATCAGCCCCAGCATTTT
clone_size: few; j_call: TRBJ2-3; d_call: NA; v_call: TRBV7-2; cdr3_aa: CASSLSFSTDTQYF; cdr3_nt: TGTGCCAGCAGCTTAAGTTTTTCGACAGATACGCAGTATTTT
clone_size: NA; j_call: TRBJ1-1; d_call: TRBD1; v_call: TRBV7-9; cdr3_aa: CASSPRTGRDTEAFF; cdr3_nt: TGTGCCAGCAGCCCCAGGACAGGGAGGGACACTGAAGCTTTCTTT
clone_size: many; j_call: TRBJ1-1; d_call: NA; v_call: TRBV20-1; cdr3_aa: CSARPSHTEAFF; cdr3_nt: TGCAGTGCCCGCCCTTCTCACACTGAAGCTTTCTTT
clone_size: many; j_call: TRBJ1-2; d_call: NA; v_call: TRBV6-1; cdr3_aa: CASIGVEGYTF; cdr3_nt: TGTGCCAGCATAGGGGTGGAGGGCTACACCTTC
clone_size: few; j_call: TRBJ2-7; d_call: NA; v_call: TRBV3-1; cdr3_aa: CASSQVTSMGSYEQYF; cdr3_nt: TGTGCCAGCAGCCAAGTAACTAGCATGGGAAGCTACGAGCAGTACTTC
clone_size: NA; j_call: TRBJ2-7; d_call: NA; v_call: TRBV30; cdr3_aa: CAWSVEGYEQYF; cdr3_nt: TGTGCCTGGAGTGTTGAGGGATACGAGCAGTACTTC
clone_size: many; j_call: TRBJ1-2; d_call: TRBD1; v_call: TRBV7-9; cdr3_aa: CASSPSGTGLSGYTF; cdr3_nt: TGTGCCAGCAGCCCATCCGGGACAGGGTTGAGTGGCTACACCTTC
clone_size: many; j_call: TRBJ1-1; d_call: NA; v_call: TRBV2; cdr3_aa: CASATGAHTEAFF; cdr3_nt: TGTGCCAGCGCCACCGGGGCCCACACTGAAGCTTTCTTT